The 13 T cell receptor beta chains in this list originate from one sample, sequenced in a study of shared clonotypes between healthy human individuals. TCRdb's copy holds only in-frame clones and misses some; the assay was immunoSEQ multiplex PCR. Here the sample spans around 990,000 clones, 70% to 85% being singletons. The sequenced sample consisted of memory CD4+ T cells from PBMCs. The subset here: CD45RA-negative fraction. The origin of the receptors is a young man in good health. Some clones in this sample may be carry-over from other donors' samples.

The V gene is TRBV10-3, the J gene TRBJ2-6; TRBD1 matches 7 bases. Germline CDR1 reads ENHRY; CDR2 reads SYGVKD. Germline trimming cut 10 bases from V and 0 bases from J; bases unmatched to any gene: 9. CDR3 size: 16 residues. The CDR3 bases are TGTGCCACCGGGTGGGACAGACTCTCTGGGGCCAACGTCCTGACTTTC. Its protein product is CATGWDRLSGANVLTF.

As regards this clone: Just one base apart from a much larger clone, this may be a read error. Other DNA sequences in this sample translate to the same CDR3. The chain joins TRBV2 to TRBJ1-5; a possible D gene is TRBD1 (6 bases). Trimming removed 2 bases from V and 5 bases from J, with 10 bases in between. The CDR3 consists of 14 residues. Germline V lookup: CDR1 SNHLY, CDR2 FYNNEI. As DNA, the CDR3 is TGTGCCAGCAGTGAATCGGGGGGCTATCAGCCCCAGCATTTT. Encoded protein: CASSESGGYQPQHF.

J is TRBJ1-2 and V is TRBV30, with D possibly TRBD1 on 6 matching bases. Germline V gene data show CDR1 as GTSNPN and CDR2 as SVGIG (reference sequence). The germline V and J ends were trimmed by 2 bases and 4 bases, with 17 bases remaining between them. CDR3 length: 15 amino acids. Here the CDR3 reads CAWSTTGTTFYGYTF. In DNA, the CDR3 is TGTGCCTGGAGTACAACCGGGACAACCTTCTATGGCTACACCTTC.

DNA for the CDR3: TGTGCCAGCAGCCAAGCGGCCAGTTCCTACGAGCAGTACTTC. Protein product: CASSQAASSYEQYF. This chain uses TRBV4-2 with TRBJ2-7, with D unclear. Germline-derived CDR1 and CDR2 are LGHNA and YNFKEQ. The CDR3 runs 14 residues. Deletions cut 1 base from V and 1 base from J, with 8 bases between.

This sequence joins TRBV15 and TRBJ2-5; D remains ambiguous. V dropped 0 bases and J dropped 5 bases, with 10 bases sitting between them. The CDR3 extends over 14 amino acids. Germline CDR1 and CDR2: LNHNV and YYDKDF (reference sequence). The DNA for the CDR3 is TGTGCCACCAGCAGAGATGGGTTTTTGGAGACCCAGTACTTC. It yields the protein CATSRDGFLETQYF.

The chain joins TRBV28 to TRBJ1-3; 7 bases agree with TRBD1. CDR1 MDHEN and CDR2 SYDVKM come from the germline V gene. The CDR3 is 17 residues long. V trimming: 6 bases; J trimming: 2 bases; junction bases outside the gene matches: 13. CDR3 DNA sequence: TGTGCCAGCAGCCTACTGCACCCAGGGGGGACTGGAAACACCATATATTTT. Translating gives CASSLLHPGGTGNTIYF.

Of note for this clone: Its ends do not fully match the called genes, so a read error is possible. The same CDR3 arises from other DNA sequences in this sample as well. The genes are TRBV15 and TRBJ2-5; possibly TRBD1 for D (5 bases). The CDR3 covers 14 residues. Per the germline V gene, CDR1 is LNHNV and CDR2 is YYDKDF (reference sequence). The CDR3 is CATSRGQTQETQYF. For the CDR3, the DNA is TGTGCCACAAGCAGAGGACAAACCCAAGAGACCCAGTACTTC.

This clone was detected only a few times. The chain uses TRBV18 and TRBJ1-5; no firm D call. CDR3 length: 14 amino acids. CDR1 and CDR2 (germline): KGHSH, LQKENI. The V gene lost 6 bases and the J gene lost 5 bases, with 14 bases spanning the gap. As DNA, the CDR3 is TGTGCCAGCTCCCCAACGAAGTGGGATCAGCCCCAGCATTTT. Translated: CASSPTKWDQPQHF.

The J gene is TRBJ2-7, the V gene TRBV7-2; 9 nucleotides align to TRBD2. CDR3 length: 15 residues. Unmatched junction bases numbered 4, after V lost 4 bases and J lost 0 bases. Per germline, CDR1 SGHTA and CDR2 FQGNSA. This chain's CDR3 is CASSSIAGVSYEQYF. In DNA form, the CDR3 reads TGTGCCAGCAGCTCGATAGCGGGAGTCTCCTACGAGCAGTACTTC.

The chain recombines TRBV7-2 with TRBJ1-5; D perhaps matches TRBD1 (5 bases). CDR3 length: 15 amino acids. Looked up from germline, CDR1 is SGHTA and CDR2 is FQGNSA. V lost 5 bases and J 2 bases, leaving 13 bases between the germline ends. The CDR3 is CASSAGRGGNQPQHF. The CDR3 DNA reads TGTGCCAGCAGCGCCGGGAGGGGTGGCAATCAGCCCCAGCATTTT.

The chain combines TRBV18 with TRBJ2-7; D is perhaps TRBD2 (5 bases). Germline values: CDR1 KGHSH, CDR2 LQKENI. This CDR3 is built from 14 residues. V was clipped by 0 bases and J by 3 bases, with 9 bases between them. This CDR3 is CASSPPVGVYEQYF. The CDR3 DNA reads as TGTGCCAGCTCACCACCGGTGGGAGTCTACGAGCAGTACTTC.

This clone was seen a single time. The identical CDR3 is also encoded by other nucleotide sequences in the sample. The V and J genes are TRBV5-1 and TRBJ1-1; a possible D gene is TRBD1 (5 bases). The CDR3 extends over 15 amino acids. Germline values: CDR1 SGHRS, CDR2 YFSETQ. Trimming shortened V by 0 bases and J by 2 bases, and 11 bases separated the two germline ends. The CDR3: CASSLAGAVNTEAFF. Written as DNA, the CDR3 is TGCGCCAGCAGCTTGGCCGGGGCAGTCAACACTGAAGCTTTCTTT.

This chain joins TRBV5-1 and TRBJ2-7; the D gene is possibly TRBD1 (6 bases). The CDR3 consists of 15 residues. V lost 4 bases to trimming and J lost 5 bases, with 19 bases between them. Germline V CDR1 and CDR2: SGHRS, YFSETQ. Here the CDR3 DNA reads TGCGCCAGCAGCCCGGACCTTGGGGGCACCCACGAGCAGTACTTC. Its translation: CASSPDLGGTHEQYF. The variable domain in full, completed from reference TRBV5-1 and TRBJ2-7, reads KAGVTQTPRYLIKTRGQQVTLSCSPISGHRSVSWYQQTPGQGLQFLFEYFSETQRNKGNFPGRFSGRQFSNSRSEMNVSTLELGDSALYLCASSPDLGGTHEQYFGPGTRLTVT.